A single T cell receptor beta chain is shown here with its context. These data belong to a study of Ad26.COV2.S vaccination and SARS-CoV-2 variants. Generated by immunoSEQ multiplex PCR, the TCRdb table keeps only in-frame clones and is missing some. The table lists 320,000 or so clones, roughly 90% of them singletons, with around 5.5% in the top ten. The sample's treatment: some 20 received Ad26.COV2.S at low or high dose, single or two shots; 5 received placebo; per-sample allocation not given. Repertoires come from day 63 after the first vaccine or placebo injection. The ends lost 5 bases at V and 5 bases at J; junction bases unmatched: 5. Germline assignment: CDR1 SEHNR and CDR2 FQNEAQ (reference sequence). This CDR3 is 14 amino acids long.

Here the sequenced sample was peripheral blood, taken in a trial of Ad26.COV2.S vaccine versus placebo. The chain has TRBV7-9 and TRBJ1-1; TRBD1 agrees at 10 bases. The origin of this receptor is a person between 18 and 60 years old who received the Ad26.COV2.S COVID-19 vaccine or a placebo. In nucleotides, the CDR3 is TGTGCCAGCAGCATCGGACAGGGGGAAACTGAAGCTTTCTTT. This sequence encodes CASSIGQGETEAFF.